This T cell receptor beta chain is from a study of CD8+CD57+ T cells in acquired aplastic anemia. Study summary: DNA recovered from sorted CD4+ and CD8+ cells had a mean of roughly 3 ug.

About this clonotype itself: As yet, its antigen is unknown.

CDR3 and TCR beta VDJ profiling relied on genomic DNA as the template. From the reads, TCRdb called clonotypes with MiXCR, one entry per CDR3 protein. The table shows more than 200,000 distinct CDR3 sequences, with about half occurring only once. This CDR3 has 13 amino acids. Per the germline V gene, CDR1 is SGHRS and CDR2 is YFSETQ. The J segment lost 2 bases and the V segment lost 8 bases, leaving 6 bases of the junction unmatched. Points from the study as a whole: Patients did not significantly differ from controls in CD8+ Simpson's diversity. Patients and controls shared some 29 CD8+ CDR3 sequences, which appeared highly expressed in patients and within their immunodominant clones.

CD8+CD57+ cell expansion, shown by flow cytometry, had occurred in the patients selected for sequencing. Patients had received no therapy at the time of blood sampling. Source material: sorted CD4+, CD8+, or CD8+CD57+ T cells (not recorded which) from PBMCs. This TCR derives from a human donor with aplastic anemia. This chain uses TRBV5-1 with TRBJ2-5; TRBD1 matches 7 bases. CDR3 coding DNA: TGCGCCAGGCTAACAGGGGTGCAAGAGACCCAGTACTTC. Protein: CARLTGVQETQYF.